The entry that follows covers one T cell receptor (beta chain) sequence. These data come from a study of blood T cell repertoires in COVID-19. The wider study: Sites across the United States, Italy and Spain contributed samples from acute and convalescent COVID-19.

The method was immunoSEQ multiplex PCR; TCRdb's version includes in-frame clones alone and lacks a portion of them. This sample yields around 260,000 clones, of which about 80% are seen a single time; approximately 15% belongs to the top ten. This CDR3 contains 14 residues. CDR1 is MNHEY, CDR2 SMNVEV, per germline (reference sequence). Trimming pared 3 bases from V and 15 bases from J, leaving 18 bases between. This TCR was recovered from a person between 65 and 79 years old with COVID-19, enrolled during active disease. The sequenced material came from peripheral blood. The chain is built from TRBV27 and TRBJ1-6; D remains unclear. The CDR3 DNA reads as TGTGCCAGCAGTTTTTCCCCCTATCCCACGGGCCTCCACTTT. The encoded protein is CASSFSPYPTGLHF.